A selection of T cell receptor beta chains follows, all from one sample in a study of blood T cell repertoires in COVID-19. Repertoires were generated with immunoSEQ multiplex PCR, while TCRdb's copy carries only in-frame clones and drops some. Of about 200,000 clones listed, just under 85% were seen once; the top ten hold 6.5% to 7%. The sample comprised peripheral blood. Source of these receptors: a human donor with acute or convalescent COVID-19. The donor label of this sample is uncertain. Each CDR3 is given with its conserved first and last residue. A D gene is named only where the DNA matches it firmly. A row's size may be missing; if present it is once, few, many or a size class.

CDR3 protein: CASSLTGLGTDTQYF
CDR3 DNA: TGTGCCAGCAGCTTAACGGGACTCGGCACAGATACGCAGTATTTT
D gene: .
clone size: few
J gene: TRBJ2-3
V gene: TRBV7-3

CDR3 protein: CASSQDYGVASSNYGYTF
CDR3 DNA: TGCGCCAGCAGCCAAGACTACGGAGTAGCATCCTCTAACTATGGCTACACCTTC
D gene: .
clone size: .
J gene: TRBJ1-2
V gene: TRBV4-3

CDR3 protein: CASSFSSGTSLSSSPLHF
CDR3 DNA: TGTGCCAGCAGTTTCTCCTCCGGGACATCGCTAAGCAGTTCACCCCTCCACTTT
D gene: .
clone size: .
J gene: TRBJ1-6
V gene: TRBV28

CDR3 protein: CASSWAGTGGIGEQYF
CDR3 DNA: TGTGCCAGCAGCTGGGCTGGGACAGGGGGTATTGGCGAGCAGTACTTC
D gene: TRBD1
clone size: .
J gene: TRBJ2-7
V gene: TRBV11-1

CDR3 protein: CASSPRGRAKETQYF
CDR3 DNA: TGTGCCAGCAGTCCCCGGGGAAGAGCCAAAGAGACCCAGTACTTC
D gene: .
clone size: .
J gene: TRBJ2-5
V gene: TRBV27

CDR3 protein: CASSVALGASYGYTF
CDR3 DNA: TGTGCCAGCAGTGTTGCCCTCGGCGCTAGCTATGGCTACACCTTC
D gene: .
clone size: .
J gene: TRBJ1-2
V gene: TRBV2

CDR3 protein: CASSYSGQGEKLFF
CDR3 DNA: TGTGCCAGCAGTTACTCGGGACAGGGTGAAAAACTGTTTTTT
D gene: TRBD1
clone size: .
J gene: TRBJ1-4
V gene: TRBV6-5

CDR3 protein: CASSKGQVNYEQYF
CDR3 DNA: TGTGCCAGCAGCAAAGGACAGGTCAACTACGAGCAGTACTTC
D gene: TRBD1
clone size: .
J gene: TRBJ2-7
V gene: TRBV9

CDR3 protein: CASSLGPGSTDTQYF
CDR3 DNA: TGTGCCAGCAGCTTAGGTCCGGGGAGCACAGATACGCAGTATTTT
D gene: .
clone size: .
J gene: TRBJ2-3
V gene: TRBV7-3

CDR3 protein: CASRPAGGVGNEQFF
CDR3 DNA: TGTGCCAGCAGGCCCGCGGGAGGTGTCGGGAATGAGCAGTTCTTC
D gene: TRBD2
clone size: .
J gene: TRBJ2-1
V gene: TRBV25-1

CDR3 protein: CAWSLVYGGAQETQYF
CDR3 DNA: TGTGCCTGGAGCCTCGTCTACGGTGGGGCCCAAGAGACCCAGTACTTC
D gene: .
clone size: .
J gene: TRBJ2-5
V gene: TRBV30

CDR3 protein: CASRAPPKRAGVGGYTF
CDR3 DNA: TGTGCCAGCAGGGCCCCGCCTAAAAGGGCGGGGGTTGGAGGCTACACCTTC
D gene: .
clone size: once
J gene: TRBJ1-2
V gene: TRBV2

CDR3 protein: CASSLEQGSKNIQYF
CDR3 DNA: TGCGCCAGCAGCTTGGAACAGGGCTCCAAAAACATTCAGTACTTC
D gene: .
clone size: .
J gene: TRBJ2-4
V gene: TRBV5-1

CDR3 protein: CSASPKSGRTSFEQYF
CDR3 DNA: TGCAGTGCTAGTCCAAAGTCCGGGAGGACCAGTTTCGAGCAGTACTTC
D gene: TRBD2
clone size: .
J gene: TRBJ2-7
V gene: TRBV20-1

CDR3 protein: CASSRDRGAQGPLHF
CDR3 DNA: TGTGCCAGCTCACGGGATCGGGGGGCTCAGGGACCCCTCCACTTT
D gene: .
clone size: .
J gene: TRBJ1-6
V gene: TRBV18

CDR3 protein: CATSRGSAGDYEQYF
CDR3 DNA: TGTGCCACCAGCAGAGGATCGGCAGGCGACTACGAGCAGTACTTC
D gene: .
clone size: .
J gene: TRBJ2-7
V gene: TRBV15

CDR3 protein: CASSLRLGSNYGYTF
CDR3 DNA: TGTGCCAGCAGTTTACGGCTAGGGAGTAACTATGGCTACACCTTC
D gene: .
clone size: once
J gene: TRBJ1-2
V gene: TRBV28

CDR3 protein: CASSLGLAGSGETQYF
CDR3 DNA: TGTGCCAGCAGCCTGGGACTAGCGGGATCCGGGGAGACCCAGTACTTC
D gene: TRBD2
clone size: .
J gene: TRBJ2-5
V gene: TRBV6-6

CDR3 protein: CASNPSGSHNEQFF
CDR3 DNA: TGTGCCAGCAACCCTAGCGGGAGTCACAATGAGCAGTTCTTC
D gene: TRBD2
clone size: few
J gene: TRBJ2-1
V gene: TRBV28

CDR3 protein: CSVEGARTNTGELFF
CDR3 DNA: TGCAGCGTTGAAGGGGCCAGAACGAACACCGGGGAGCTGTTTTTT
D gene: .
clone size: .
J gene: TRBJ2-2
V gene: TRBV29-1

CDR3 protein: CASRATGGRNQPQHF
CDR3 DNA: TGTGCCAGCAGGGCCACAGGGGGACGCAATCAGCCCCAGCATTTT
D gene: TRBD1
clone size: .
J gene: TRBJ1-5
V gene: TRBV2

CDR3 protein: CACRTSLTDTQYF
CDR3 DNA: TGTGCCTGCCGGACTAGCCTCACAGATACGCAGTATTTT
D gene: TRBD2
clone size: .
J gene: TRBJ2-3
V gene: TRBV30

CDR3 protein: CASSRQRKTYEQYF
CDR3 DNA: TGTGCCAGCAGCCGGCAGCGGAAAACCTACGAGCAGTACTTC
D gene: .
clone size: .
J gene: TRBJ2-7
V gene: TRBV6-5

CDR3 protein: CASSLEGGSTDTQYF
CDR3 DNA: TGTGCCAGCAGCTTGGAAGGCGGAAGCACAGATACGCAGTATTTT
D gene: .
clone size: .
J gene: TRBJ2-3
V gene: TRBV5-4

CDR3 protein: CASSKGGPSSYNEQFF
CDR3 DNA: TGTGCCAGCAGCAAGGGGGGGCCGAGCTCCTACAATGAGCAGTTCTTC
D gene: .
clone size: .
J gene: TRBJ2-1
V gene: TRBV7-2

CDR3 protein: CASSLGPGSPYEQYF
CDR3 DNA: TGTGCCAGCAGCTTAGGTCCCGGGTCCCCCTACGAGCAGTACTTC
D gene: .
clone size: .
J gene: TRBJ2-7
V gene: TRBV11-2

CDR3 protein: CASSLSGRQSNEKLFF
CDR3 DNA: TGTGCCAGCAGTTTAAGCGGTCGGCAGTCTAATGAAAAACTGTTTTTT
D gene: .
clone size: few
J gene: TRBJ1-4
V gene: TRBV28

CDR3 protein: CASSSTGYNEQYF
CDR3 DNA: TGTGCCAGCAGCTCGACAGGGTATAACGAGCAGTACTTC
D gene: TRBD1
clone size: .
J gene: TRBJ2-7
V gene: TRBV7-6

CDR3 protein: CSVEKAGVTGELFF
CDR3 DNA: TGCAGCGTTGAAAAGGCAGGGGTTACCGGGGAGCTGTTTTTT
D gene: .
clone size: .
J gene: TRBJ2-2
V gene: TRBV29-1

CDR3 protein: CASSNLGQGNTEAFF
CDR3 DNA: TGTGCCAGCAGCAACCTAGGGCAGGGGAACACTGAAGCTTTCTTT
D gene: .
clone size: .
J gene: TRBJ1-1
V gene: TRBV21-1

CDR3 protein: CATSDSGLAGTDTQYF
CDR3 DNA: TGTGCCACCAGTGATTCGGGACTAGCGGGCACAGATACGCAGTATTTT
D gene: TRBD2
clone size: .
J gene: TRBJ2-3
V gene: TRBV24-1

CDR3 protein: CASRGTGAYTGELFF
CDR3 DNA: TGTGCCTCTAGGGGGACAGGGGCCTACACCGGGGAGCTGTTTTTT
D gene: TRBD1
clone size: once
J gene: TRBJ2-2
V gene: TRBV10-3

CDR3 protein: CASSPPDPGIGYGYTF
CDR3 DNA: TGTGCCAGCAGCCCCCCAGATCCGGGGATCGGCTATGGCTACACCTTC
D gene: .
clone size: .
J gene: TRBJ1-2
V gene: TRBV28

CDR3 protein: CASRGPGQGIYGYTF
CDR3 DNA: TGTGCCAGCAGGGGACCGGGACAGGGTATCTATGGCTACACCTTC
D gene: TRBD1
clone size: .
J gene: TRBJ1-2
V gene: TRBV25-1

CDR3 protein: CASGKGAIDHNEQFF
CDR3 DNA: TGTGCCAGTGGGAAGGGGGCAATCGACCACAATGAGCAGTTCTTC
D gene: TRBD1
clone size: .
J gene: TRBJ2-1
V gene: TRBV19

CDR3 protein: CASSRTSGNGELFF
CDR3 DNA: TGTGCCAGCAGTCGGACTAGCGGTAACGGGGAGCTGTTTTTT
D gene: TRBD2
clone size: once
J gene: TRBJ2-2
V gene: TRBV7-9

CDR3 protein: CASSERPGLAPDTQYF
CDR3 DNA: TGTGCCAGCAGTGAAAGGCCGGGACTAGCGCCAGATACGCAGTATTTT
D gene: TRBD2
clone size: .
J gene: TRBJ2-3
V gene: TRBV6-1

CDR3 protein: CASSPTGYEQYF
CDR3 DNA: TGTGCCAGCTCACCAACCGGCTACGAGCAGTACTTC
D gene: .
clone size: .
J gene: TRBJ2-7
V gene: TRBV18

CDR3 protein: CASSEATGAGANVLTF
CDR3 DNA: TGTGCCAGCAGTGAAGCGACAGGGGCTGGGGCCAACGTCCTGACTTTC
D gene: TRBD1
clone size: .
J gene: TRBJ2-6
V gene: TRBV2

CDR3 protein: CASSEAPSGNPDTQYF
CDR3 DNA: TGTGCCAGCAGTGAAGCGCCTAGCGGGAATCCAGATACGCAGTATTTT
D gene: TRBD2
clone size: .
J gene: TRBJ2-3
V gene: TRBV6-1

CDR3 protein: CASSPGGSREKLFF
CDR3 DNA: TGTGCCAGCTCACCCGGAGGCAGCCGTGAAAAACTGTTTTTT
D gene: .
clone size: once
J gene: TRBJ1-4
V gene: TRBV18

CDR3 protein: CAWTRDRPRSGNTIYF
CDR3 DNA: TGTGCCTGGACAAGGGACAGGCCTCGCTCTGGAAACACCATATATTTT
D gene: TRBD1
clone size: once
J gene: TRBJ1-3
V gene: TRBV30

CDR3 protein: CASSLAGDRGSYEQYF
CDR3 DNA: TGTGCCAGCAGCTTAGCGGGAGACAGGGGCTCTTACGAGCAGTACTTC
D gene: TRBD1
clone size: few
J gene: TRBJ2-7
V gene: TRBV11-2

CDR3 protein: CASSQGAGNEQFF
CDR3 DNA: TGTGCCAGCAGCCAAGGGGCAGGCAATGAGCAGTTCTTC
D gene: .
clone size: .
J gene: TRBJ2-1
V gene: TRBV3-1/TRBV3-2

CDR3 protein: CASSPGTGVDYGYTF
CDR3 DNA: TGTGCCAGCAGTCCCGGGACAGGGGTGGACTATGGCTACACCTTC
D gene: TRBD1
clone size: once
J gene: TRBJ1-2
V gene: TRBV6-2/TRBV6-3

CDR3 protein: CASSYPGRGYGYTF
CDR3 DNA: TGTGCCAGCAGTTACCCAGGTCGGGGCTATGGCTACACCTTC
D gene: .
clone size: few
J gene: TRBJ1-2
V gene: TRBV6-6

CDR3 protein: CASSFLAGGRNEQFF
CDR3 DNA: TGTGCCAGCAGCTTTCTAGCGGGAGGGCGCAATGAGCAGTTCTTC
D gene: TRBD2
clone size: .
J gene: TRBJ2-1
V gene: TRBV7-9

CDR3 protein: CAWSVGQKDEKLFF
CDR3 DNA: TGTGCCTGGAGTGTGGGGCAGAAGGATGAAAAACTGTTTTTT
D gene: .
clone size: .
J gene: TRBJ1-4
V gene: TRBV30

CDR3 protein: CASSLGYEQYF
CDR3 DNA: TGTGCCAGTAGTCTCGGCTACGAGCAGTACTTC
D gene: .
clone size: .
J gene: TRBJ2-7
V gene: TRBV19

CDR3 protein: CASRFSGTANTGELFF
CDR3 DNA: TGTGCCAGCAGGTTCTCCGGGACAGCGAACACCGGGGAGCTGTTTTTT
D gene: TRBD1
clone size: few
J gene: TRBJ2-2
V gene: TRBV27

CDR3 protein: CSVDVSGKNEKLFF
CDR3 DNA: TGCAGCGTCGACGTCTCGGGTAAAAATGAAAAACTGTTTTTT
D gene: .
clone size: .
J gene: TRBJ1-4
V gene: TRBV29-1

CDR3 protein: CASRSRMWEAEQYF
CDR3 DNA: TGCGCCAGCAGATCGAGGATGTGGGAGGCCGAGCAGTACTTC
D gene: .
clone size: .
J gene: TRBJ2-7
V gene: TRBV5-1

CDR3 protein: CASSTVGGLDGYTF
CDR3 DNA: TGTGCCAGTAGTACCGTCGGGGGGCTAGATGGCTACACCTTC
D gene: .
clone size: few
J gene: TRBJ1-2
V gene: TRBV19

CDR3 protein: CASSLNRDYTF
CDR3 DNA: TGTGCCAGCAGTTTAAACAGGGACTACACCTTC
D gene: .
clone size: .
J gene: TRBJ1-2
V gene: TRBV28